These T cell receptor beta chains were read from a single sample in a study of blood T cell repertoires in COVID-19. The assay was immunoSEQ multiplex PCR, and TCRdb's table has in-frame clones only and misses some. The sample has 100,000 or so clones, 65% to 80% seen once; the top ten hold just under 20%. Sample: peripheral blood. These receptors were taken from a woman in her 70s with acute or convalescent COVID-19. The CDR3 runs from the conserved cysteine through the conserved F or W. The D gene is left open where the match is weak. Where a row states a size, it is once, few, many or the class of an expanded clone; other rows omit it.

V: TRBV15; J: TRBJ2-3; size: -; D: -; DNA: TGTGCCACCAGCAGAGATCAGGCAGGAACGCAGTATTTT; CDR3: CATSRDQAGTQYF
V: TRBV18; J: TRBJ1-4; size: -; D: TRBD1; DNA: TGTGCCAGCCACCGGACAGGGGGGGAAAAACTGTTTTTT; CDR3: CASHRTGGEKLFF
V: TRBV7-8; J: TRBJ1-2; size: -; D: TRBD1; DNA: TGTGCCAGCAGCTTCCGGACAGGTTGGGGCTACACCTTC; CDR3: CASSFRTGWGYTF
V: TRBV25-1; J: TRBJ1-1; size: -; D: -; DNA: TGTGCCAGCGTTCGAGCAGGGGTTCGGGACACTGAAGCTTTCTTT; CDR3: CASVRAGVRDTEAFF
V: TRBV6-5; J: TRBJ1-1; size: -; D: -; DNA: TGTGCCAGCAGTTACAGAGGGCTTGAAGCTTTCTTT; CDR3: CASSYRGLEAFF
V: TRBV30; J: TRBJ2-7; size: -; D: -; DNA: TGTGCCTGGAGTGCGGGGACAACCTACGAGCAGTACTTC; CDR3: CAWSAGTTYEQYF
V: TRBV2; J: TRBJ1-6; size: -; D: TRBD1; DNA: TGTGCCAGCAGTCAACAGGGGGGCGAGTCACCCCTCCACTTT; CDR3: CASSQQGGESPLHF
V: TRBV29-1; J: TRBJ1-3; size: -; D: -; DNA: TGCAGCGGACAGGTCACCTCTGGAAACACCATATATTTT; CDR3: CSGQVTSGNTIYF
V: TRBV15; J: TRBJ2-4; size: -; D: TRBD2; DNA: TGTGCCACCAGCAGAGACAGGACTAGCGGGGTGCAAAACATTCAGTACTTC; CDR3: CATSRDRTSGVQNIQYF
V: TRBV5-4; J: TRBJ2-3; size: -; D: -; DNA: TGTGCCAGCAGCTTCCGACTAACAGATACGCAGTATTTT; CDR3: CASSFRLTDTQYF
V: TRBV7-2; J: TRBJ2-7; size: few; D: -; DNA: TGTGCCAGCAGCCCGGTCGGGGGCTCCTACGAGCAGTACTTC; CDR3: CASSPVGGSYEQYF
V: TRBV27; J: TRBJ1-1; size: -; D: -; DNA: TGTGCCAGCAATCTGAGGCGGAACACTGAAGCTTTCTTT; CDR3: CASNLRRNTEAFF
V: TRBV5-8; J: TRBJ1-5; size: -; D: -; DNA: TGTGCCAGCAGCCTGATTCCCTTGCGGGGTCCGAATCAGCCCCAGCATTTT; CDR3: CASSLIPLRGPNQPQHF
V: TRBV12-3/TRBV12-4; J: TRBJ2-5; size: -; D: TRBD1; DNA: TGTGCCAGCAGTACCCGACAGGGTACGACCCAGTACTTC; CDR3: CASSTRQGTTQYF
V: TRBV11-2; J: TRBJ1-3; size: few; D: -; DNA: TGTGCCAGCAGCTTCCCCGGTTACTCTGGAAACACCATATATTTT; CDR3: CASSFPGYSGNTIYF
V: TRBV6-5; J: TRBJ1-2; size: -; D: -; DNA: TGTGCCAGCAGTTACAATCCCGACCACTACTATGACTACACCTTC; CDR3: CASSYNPDHYYDYTF
V: TRBV27; J: TRBJ1-2; size: -; D: -; DNA: TGTGCCAGCAGTTTTTCGTCCAGACTCCCATATGGCTACACCTTC; CDR3: CASSFSSRLPYGYTF
V: TRBV7-2; J: TRBJ2-5; size: -; D: -; DNA: TGTGCCAGCAGCAAAAACAGTGCCGGGGGACAAGAGACCCAGTACTTC; CDR3: CASSKNSAGGQETQYF
V: TRBV13; J: TRBJ2-7; size: -; D: TRBD1; DNA: TGTGCCAGCAGCCCGGACAGGGGGGCCTACGAGCAGTACTTC; CDR3: CASSPDRGAYEQYF
V: TRBV5-5; J: TRBJ1-2; size: -; D: TRBD1; DNA: TGTGCCAGCAGCTTGGGACAGGGCCTGGGCGGCTACACCTTC; CDR3: CASSLGQGLGGYTF
V: TRBV9; J: TRBJ1-4; size: few; D: TRBD1; DNA: TGTGCCAGCAGCGAAGGGGGCGGAAGTGAAAAACTGTTTTTT; CDR3: CASSEGGGSEKLFF
V: TRBV24-1; J: TRBJ1-1; size: once; D: -; DNA: TGTGCCACCAGTCTCCGGGGGGACACTGAAGCTTTCTTT; CDR3: CATSLRGDTEAFF
V: TRBV12-3/TRBV12-4; J: TRBJ1-5; size: once; D: -; DNA: TGTGCCAGCAGTTTTGGCGGCGGTCAGCCCCAGCATTTT; CDR3: CASSFGGGQPQHF
V: TRBV3-1/TRBV3-2; J: TRBJ2-2; size: -; D: TRBD1; DNA: TGTGCCAGCAGCCAAGAAGGGGGACAGGGGGAGCTGTTTTTT; CDR3: CASSQEGGQGELFF
V: TRBV11-3; J: TRBJ1-5; size: -; D: -; DNA: TGTGCCAGCAGTCCCCGACAGGCTAATCAACCCCAGCATTTT; CDR3: CASSPRQANQPQHF
V: TRBV3-1/TRBV3-2; J: TRBJ1-1; size: -; D: -; DNA: TGTGCCAGCAGCCAAAAGACTCGGGGGAAAGCTTTCTTT; CDR3: CASSQKTRGKAFF
V: TRBV27; J: TRBJ2-7; size: -; D: TRBD1; DNA: TGTGCCAGCAGTGGTCAGGGGGCGCGTTTCGAGCAGTACTTC; CDR3: CASSGQGARFEQYF
V: TRBV6-5; J: TRBJ2-4; size: -; D: -; DNA: TGTGCCAGCAGAGATACAGGATTGGCCAAAAACATTCAGTACTTC; CDR3: CASRDTGLAKNIQYF
V: TRBV7-6; J: TRBJ1-3; size: -; D: -; DNA: TGTGCCAGCAGCTTAAATCGGGCAGGGGCGCTCGGAAACACCATATATTTT; CDR3: CASSLNRAGALGNTIYF
V: TRBV27; J: TRBJ2-7; size: -; D: TRBD1; DNA: TGTGCCAGCAAACCGGGACAGGGGTTTCACGAGCAGTACTTC; CDR3: CASKPGQGFHEQYF
V: TRBV7-2; J: TRBJ2-1; size: -; D: TRBD2; DNA: TGTGCCAGCAGCTTAGACGGGGGGGGAAACAATGAGCAGTTCTTC; CDR3: CASSLDGGGNNEQFF
V: TRBV10-3; J: TRBJ2-1; size: -; D: TRBD2; DNA: TGTGCCATCAAAAGGACCGGGACTAGCGGTGTTGAGCAGTTCTTC; CDR3: CAIKRTGTSGVEQFF
V: TRBV18; J: TRBJ2-1; size: -; D: -; DNA: TGTGCCAGCTCACAGGGACTCGATGAGCAGTTCTTC; CDR3: CASSQGLDEQFF
V: TRBV27; J: TRBJ2-5; size: -; D: TRBD2; DNA: TGTGCCAGCAGTCCCAAGGGACTAGCGGGGGGGCGGGAGACCCAGTACTTC; CDR3: CASSPKGLAGGRETQYF
V: TRBV3-1/TRBV3-2; J: TRBJ2-2; size: once; D: TRBD2; DNA: TGTGCCAGCAGCCAATACGGGGGGGGAAACACCGGGGAGCTGTTTTTT; CDR3: CASSQYGGGNTGELFF
V: TRBV11-2; J: TRBJ2-1; size: -; D: -; DNA: TGTGCCAGCAGCTTAGAGCGGGTTGGTGAGCAGTTCTTC; CDR3: CASSLERVGEQFF
V: TRBV7-8; J: TRBJ2-5; size: -; D: -; DNA: TGTGCCAGCAGCCCCTTAGGACAGAAAGAGACCCAGTACTTC; CDR3: CASSPLGQKETQYF
V: TRBV5-6; J: TRBJ1-1; size: -; D: -; DNA: TGTGCCAGCCAACCCTACGGACAGCCAAACACTGAAGCTTTCTTT; CDR3: CASQPYGQPNTEAFF
V: TRBV6-5; J: TRBJ2-7; size: -; D: -; DNA: TGTGCCAGCAGAGGCCAGGGGCGCGAGCAGTACTTC; CDR3: CASRGQGREQYF
V: TRBV5-1; J: TRBJ1-2; size: -; D: -; DNA: TGCGCCAGCAGCTTGTCAGGGGAAGTTGCGGGCTACACCTTC; CDR3: CASSLSGEVAGYTF
V: TRBV7-9; J: TRBJ1-1; size: -; D: -; DNA: TGTGCCAGCAGTCCGCCCAATAGGGGGACCACTGAAGCTTTCTTT; CDR3: CASSPPNRGTTEAFF
V: TRBV3-1/TRBV3-2; J: TRBJ1-1; size: -; D: TRBD1; DNA: TGTGCCAGCAGCCTGCGTGGACAGGCCAACACTGAAGCTTTCTTT; CDR3: CASSLRGQANTEAFF